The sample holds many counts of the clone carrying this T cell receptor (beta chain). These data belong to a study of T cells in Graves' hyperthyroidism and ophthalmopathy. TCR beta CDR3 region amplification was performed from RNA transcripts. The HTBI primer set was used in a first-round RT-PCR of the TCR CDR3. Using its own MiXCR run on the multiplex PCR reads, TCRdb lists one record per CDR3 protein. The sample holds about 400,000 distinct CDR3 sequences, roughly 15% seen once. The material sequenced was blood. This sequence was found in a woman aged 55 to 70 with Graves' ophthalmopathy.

CDR3 sequence: CASSLWGGGSHDNEQFF. The CDR3 region has the DNA TGTGCCAGCAGTTTGTGGGGTGGCGGGAGCCACGACAATGAGCAGTTCTTC. The chain uses TRBV28 and TRBJ2-1; 7 bases agree with TRBD2. The CDR3 runs 17 residues. Germline V CDR1 and CDR2: MDHEN, SYDVKM. J was trimmed by 5 bases and V by 3 bases; bases with no gene match: 13. Filled out from reference TRBV28 and TRBJ2-1, the complete variable domain reads DVKVTQSSRYLVKRTGEKVFLECVQDMDHENMFWYRQDPGLGLRLIYFSYDVKMKEKGDIPEGYSVSREKKERFSLILESASTNQTSMYLCASSLWGGGSHDNEQFFGPGTRLTVL.